Presented here are 6 T cell receptor beta chains from one specimen sequenced in a study of blood T cell repertoires in COVID-19. TCRdb's table, derived via immunoSEQ multiplex PCR, lists solely in-frame clones and lacks some. The top ten hold roughly 10% of the sample, which has more than 200,000 clones, around 83% seen once. Sequences were obtained from peripheral blood. The origin of the receptors is a man of 80 years or more with acute or convalescent COVID-19.

This chain links TRBV2 with TRBJ1-1; D perhaps matches TRBD1 (5 bases). The length of the CDR3 is 15 residues. Germline assignment: CDR1 SNHLY and CDR2 FYNNEI. The V gene lost 6 bases and the J gene lost 7 bases, with 21 bases spanning the gap. The CDR3 reads CASRAAGVGEIEAFF. The CDR3 DNA is TGTGCCAGCAGAGCCGCGGGGGTTGGGGAGATTGAAGCTTTCTTT.

The chain's CDR3 is CASSFNRGRTGNTIYF. For the CDR3, the DNA is TGTGCCAGCAGTTTCAACAGGGGGCGCACAGGAAACACCATATATTTT. This chain connects TRBV28 to TRBJ1-3; 9 bases align to TRBD1. The CDR3 extends over 16 amino acids. Germline trimming cut 3 bases from V and 4 bases from J; bases unmatched to any gene: 7. Germline values: CDR1 MDHEN, CDR2 SYDVKM. Looking up the rest from reference TRBV28 and TRBJ1-3 gives the full variable domain: DVKVTQSSRYLVKRTGEKVFLECVQDMDHENMFWYRQDPGLGLRLIYFSYDVKMKEKGDIPEGYSVSREKKERFSLILESASTNQTSMYLCASSFNRGRTGNTIYFGEGSWLTVV.

V is TRBV18 and J is TRBJ2-1, with TRBD1 matching 11 bases. CDR3 size: 19 residues. V lost 3 bases to trimming and J lost 0 bases; unmatched junction nucleotides: 10. CDR1 and CDR2 from the germline V gene are KGHSH and LQKENI. The CDR3 DNA reads TGTGCCAGCTCACCTTTGGGGACAGGGGGATCCTACTCCTACAATGAGCAGTTCTTC. Translation gives CASSPLGTGGSYSYNEQFF.

Concerning this clone: At one end the junction does not follow the germline gene, possibly because of a read error. The chain is built from TRBV5-1 and TRBJ1-1; 9 bases agree with TRBD1. This CDR3 spans 15 amino acids. The germline gives CDR1 SGHRS, CDR2 YFSETQ. CDR3 in amino acids: CASTLEGQGITEAFF. The CDR3 bases are TGCGCCAGCACCTTGGAGGGACAGGGAATCACTGAAGCTTTCTTT.

V gene TRBV4-1 combines with J gene TRBJ1-4; 7 nucleotides agree with TRBD1. This CDR3 has 17 amino acids. Unmatched junction bases numbered 14, after V lost 4 bases and J lost 6 bases. The germline gives CDR1 MGHRA, CDR2 YSYEKL. The CDR3 DNA follows: TGCGCCAGCAGCCGAAACCGGGAGGGGGCAGTTTATGAAAAACTGTTTTTT. This encodes CASSRNREGAVYEKLFF.

This chain joins TRBV5-8 and TRBJ2-7, with D possibly being TRBD2 (6 bases). V was shortened by 2 bases and J by 3 bases, with 12 bases between the two germline ends. Germline V gives CDR1 SGHTS, CDR2 YDEGEE. This CDR3 is built from 14 residues. Here the CDR3 DNA reads TGTGCCAGCAGCTTTAGCGGAGACTTCTACGAGCAGTACTTC. As protein: CASSFSGDFYEQYF.